This T cell receptor (beta chain) comes out of a study of breast tumors, draining lymph nodes, adjacent tissues (dated by TCRdb to about 2016). Regarding the study in general: The study compared TCR beta repertoires across tumor, adjacent nontumor tissue and axillary lymph nodes from breast cancer patients. The study was designed to assess the relationships and possible T-cell exchange between tumor, surrounding tissue and draining lymph node repertoires in human breast cancer.

On the study overall, not on this receptor specifically: A scenario in which most tumor T cells derive from the lymph node and then expand within tumor tissue was judged to be consistent with the data. In luminal-like breast cancer, tumor and nontumor tissue repertoires resembled each other significantly more than in basal-like breast cancer. Rather than being directly demonstrated, the conclusion that tumor T cells originate in lymph nodes was presented as consistent with a hypothesis. Tumor T-cell repertoires showed less diversity than lymph node repertoires and more diversity than nontumor tissue repertoires, and tumor T-cell repertoires showed preferential V and J gene usage.

The lymph node samples were taken from the axillary draining lymph nodes of breast cancer patients. TCRdb lists the instrument as Illumina HiSeq 2000. TCR beta chain libraries were generated by multiplex PCR amplification. The amplified TCR beta chain products were analyzed by high-throughput sequencing. TCRdb reanalyzed the raw reads on its own, using fastp at Q25 for trimming and MiXCR for clone calling, and kept in-frame beta chains. When rows share a CDR3 protein, they turn into one entry using the most common DNA and genes. Here the sample has 100,000 to 150,000 distinct CDR3 sequences; 15% to 20% occur a single time. Over 3% of the sample goes to the ten largest clones. Trimming removed 0 bases from V and 1 base from J; the gene matches leave 1 base unexplained. From a lookup of the germline V gene, CDR1 and CDR2 are SGDLS and YYNGEE. Including cysteine and phenylalanine, the CDR3 has 15 amino acids. Only the CDR3 region is kept as DNA, spanning 45 bases read in frame from base 1.

This clonotype was detected many times. There is no known antigen for this receptor. Per-base quality was not reported, and no clone a single base away is much larger than it. The chain was built from TRBV9 and TRBJ2-1; 7 bases in between match TRBD2. The receptor's source is a female donor with breast cancer. Some clones in this sample may be carry-over from other donors' samples. Material: axillary lymph node tissue. The DNA sequence is given as TGTGCCAGCAGCGTAGGGGGGGGTTCCTACAATGAGCAGTTCTTC. Translated, it gives CASSVGGGSYNEQFF.